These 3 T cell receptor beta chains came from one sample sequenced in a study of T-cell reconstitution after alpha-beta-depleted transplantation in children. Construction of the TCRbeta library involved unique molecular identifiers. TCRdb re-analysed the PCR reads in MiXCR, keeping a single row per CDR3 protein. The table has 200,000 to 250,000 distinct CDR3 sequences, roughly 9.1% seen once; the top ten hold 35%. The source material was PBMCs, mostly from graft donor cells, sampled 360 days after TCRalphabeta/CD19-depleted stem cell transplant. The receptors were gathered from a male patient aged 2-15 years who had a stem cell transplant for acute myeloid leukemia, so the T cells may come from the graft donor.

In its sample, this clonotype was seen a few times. In DNA form, the CDR3 reads TGTGCCAGCAGCTTAGCGCTAGCGGGAACCTACGAGCAGTACTTC. Translation: CASSLALAGTYEQYF. This chain links TRBV11-1 with TRBJ2-7, with 9 bases matching TRBD2. Germline CDR1 and CDR2: SGHAT and FQDESV (reference sequence). Trimming cost V 0 bases and J 2 bases; bases outside gene matches: 2. The CDR3 has 15 amino acids. The whole variable domain, filled in from reference TRBV11-1 and TRBJ2-7, reads EAEVAQSPRYKITEKSQAVAFWCDPISGHATLYWYRQILGQGPELLVQFQDESVVDDSQLPKDRFSAERLKGVDSTLKIQPAELGDSAMYLCASSLALAGTYEQYFGPGTRLTVT.

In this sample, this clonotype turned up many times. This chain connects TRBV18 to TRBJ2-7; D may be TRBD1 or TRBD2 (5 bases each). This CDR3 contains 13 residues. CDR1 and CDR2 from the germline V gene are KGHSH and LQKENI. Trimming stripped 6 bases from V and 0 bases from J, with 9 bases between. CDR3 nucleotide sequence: TGTGCCAGCTCGCAGGGACGCTCCTACGAGCAGTACTTC. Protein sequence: CASSQGRSYEQYF.

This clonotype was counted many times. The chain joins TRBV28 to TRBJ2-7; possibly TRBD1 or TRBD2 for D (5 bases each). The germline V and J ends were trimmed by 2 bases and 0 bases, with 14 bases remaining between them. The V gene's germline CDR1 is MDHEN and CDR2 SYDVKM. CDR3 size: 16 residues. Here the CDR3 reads CASSLLHLGPSYEQYF. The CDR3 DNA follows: TGTGCCAGCAGTTTACTCCACTTGGGACCCTCCTACGAGCAGTACTTC.